This TCR beta chain emerged from a study of blood T cell repertoires in COVID-19. Turning to the study itself: Spain, Italy and the United States supplied samples that represented acute and convalescent COVID-19. From T cells, B-cell-depleted T cells, or PBMCs came the material, which was cDNA or gDNA.

In the source study's methods: Nucleated cell number was recorded as an estimate derived from reference gene primer amplification. TCRdb's copy holds only in-frame clones and misses some; the assay was immunoSEQ multiplex PCR. V and J calls and clone size are copied from that table; D and trimming were computed from the DNA. The sample has 170,000 or so clones, over 75% seen once; the top ten hold about 26%. The CDR3 extends over 12 amino acids. Trimming left V 3 bases short and J 7 bases short, with 10 bases between. Germline CDR1 and CDR2: MNHNS and SASEGT. The chain is built from TRBV6-1 and TRBJ2-7; D gene uncertain. The sequenced sample consisted of peripheral blood. The TCR originated in a woman between 65 and 79 years old with acute or convalescent COVID-19. The DNA of the CDR3 is TGTGCCAGCAGTGATTTACAGAGAGAGCAGTACTTC. Translated, it gives CASSDLQREQYF.